These T cell receptor beta chains were read from a single sample in a study of blood T cell repertoires in COVID-19. The method was immunoSEQ multiplex PCR; TCRdb's version includes in-frame clones alone and lacks a portion of them. The table lists roughly 82,000 clones, 90% of them singletons. The material sequenced was peripheral blood. The receptor source for this set is a woman in her forties or fifties in a cohort sampled during active COVID-19. CDR3s include the opening cysteine and the closing phenylalanine or tryptophan. Fields, in order: J gene, V gene, D gene, clone size, CDR3 DNA, CDR3 protein. D genes are given only for firm matches. Only some rows state a clone size, as once, few, many or a class for expanded clones.

j_call: TRBJ2-5; v_call: TRBV5-4; d_call: .; clone_size: .; cdr3_nt: TGTGCCAGCAGCGCGGGTGGGGCGGGACAAGAGACCCAGTACTTC; cdr3_aa: CASSAGGAGQETQYF
j_call: TRBJ1-5; v_call: TRBV27; d_call: TRBD1; clone_size: .; cdr3_nt: TGTGCCAGCAGTTCCGTAGCCGGACAGGGCCAGCATTTT; cdr3_aa: CASSSVAGQGQHF
j_call: TRBJ2-7; v_call: TRBV28; d_call: .; clone_size: .; cdr3_nt: TGTGCCAGCAATCAGGGGTACGAGCAGTACTTC; cdr3_aa: CASNQGYEQYF
j_call: TRBJ1-2; v_call: TRBV6-6; d_call: TRBD1; clone_size: .; cdr3_nt: TGTGCCAGCAGTACAGGGGATAACTATGGCTACACCTTC; cdr3_aa: CASSTGDNYGYTF
j_call: TRBJ2-7; v_call: TRBV6-6; d_call: TRBD2; clone_size: once; cdr3_nt: TGTGCCAGCAGTTGGACTAGCGGGAGAGGGGAGCAGTACTTC; cdr3_aa: CASSWTSGRGEQYF
j_call: TRBJ1-6; v_call: TRBV3-1/TRBV3-2; d_call: .; clone_size: .; cdr3_nt: TGTGCCAGCAGTTCTTCTGCCTATAATTCACCCCTCCACTTT; cdr3_aa: CASSSSAYNSPLHF
j_call: TRBJ2-2; v_call: TRBV19; d_call: TRBD2; clone_size: .; cdr3_nt: TGTGCCAGTAAGCGGGATCGGGAGGCGATGGGGGAGCTGTTTTTT; cdr3_aa: CASKRDREAMGELFF
j_call: TRBJ2-6; v_call: TRBV7-2; d_call: TRBD1; clone_size: .; cdr3_nt: TGTGCCAGCAGCTTGACAGGGACCCCTGGGGCCAACGTCCTGACTTTC; cdr3_aa: CASSLTGTPGANVLTF
j_call: TRBJ2-3; v_call: TRBV3-1/TRBV3-2; d_call: .; clone_size: .; cdr3_nt: TGTGCCAGCAGCCCTACTAGGACTAGCACAGATACGCAGTATTTT; cdr3_aa: CASSPTRTSTDTQYF
j_call: TRBJ2-7; v_call: TRBV6-5; d_call: TRBD1; clone_size: .; cdr3_nt: TGTGCCAGCAGTTACTCGGGGGGACAGGGATACGAGCAGTACTTC; cdr3_aa: CASSYSGGQGYEQYF
j_call: TRBJ2-2; v_call: TRBV5-4; d_call: .; clone_size: .; cdr3_nt: TGTGCCAGCAGGTCTTTCAGGGCCAGCACCGGGGAGCTGTTTTTT; cdr3_aa: CASRSFRASTGELFF
j_call: TRBJ2-2; v_call: TRBV7-9; d_call: TRBD1; clone_size: few; cdr3_nt: TGTGCCAGCAGCCGTTCACAGGGGAGATGGGTCGGGGAGCTGTTTTTT; cdr3_aa: CASSRSQGRWVGELFF
j_call: TRBJ2-1; v_call: TRBV9; d_call: .; clone_size: .; cdr3_nt: TGTGCCAGCAGCGTAGATGGGGACTCCTTTACTCCCATTTACAATGAGCAGTTCTTC; cdr3_aa: CASSVDGDSFTPIYNEQFF
j_call: TRBJ2-2; v_call: TRBV27; d_call: .; clone_size: once; cdr3_nt: TGTGCCAGCAGTTTCGACGGGGTCGGGCTGTTTTTT; cdr3_aa: CASSFDGVGLFF
j_call: TRBJ2-7; v_call: TRBV19; d_call: .; clone_size: .; cdr3_nt: TGTGCCAGTAGTATGGGGGGTCGTAACGAGCAGTACTTC; cdr3_aa: CASSMGGRNEQYF
j_call: TRBJ2-7; v_call: TRBV2; d_call: TRBD2; clone_size: .; cdr3_nt: TGTGCCAGCACGAGGCGGGGACTAGCGGGACCCTCCTACGAGCAGTACTTC; cdr3_aa: CASTRRGLAGPSYEQYF
j_call: TRBJ2-1; v_call: TRBV18; d_call: TRBD2; clone_size: .; cdr3_nt: TGTGCCAGTCAACCGGGCCTAGCGGGAGATGAGCAGTTCTTC; cdr3_aa: CASQPGLAGDEQFF
j_call: TRBJ2-2; v_call: TRBV9; d_call: .; clone_size: .; cdr3_nt: TGTGCCAGCAGCGTAGTGGCTAGCCCGAACACCGGGGAGCTGTTTTTT; cdr3_aa: CASSVVASPNTGELFF
j_call: TRBJ2-3; v_call: TRBV19; d_call: TRBD2; clone_size: .; cdr3_nt: TGTGCCAGTAGTGGGCTTGCGGGAGAAATAGCAGATACGCAGTATTTT; cdr3_aa: CASSGLAGEIADTQYF
j_call: TRBJ2-5; v_call: TRBV7-3; d_call: TRBD2; clone_size: .; cdr3_nt: TGTGCCAGCAGCCCCGGACTAGCGGGAGGAGAGACCCAGTACTTC; cdr3_aa: CASSPGLAGGETQYF
j_call: TRBJ1-2; v_call: TRBV19; d_call: .; clone_size: .; cdr3_nt: TGTGCCAGTAGTTCCTTGGGGGCCGGGGCCGCTCGCCAATCTACCTATGGCTACACCTTC; cdr3_aa: CASSSLGAGAARQSTYGYTF
j_call: TRBJ1-3; v_call: TRBV6-5; d_call: .; clone_size: .; cdr3_nt: TGTGCCAGCTCCCCGGGGAGGGACTCTGGAAACACCATATATTTT; cdr3_aa: CASSPGRDSGNTIYF
j_call: TRBJ2-1; v_call: TRBV6-1; d_call: TRBD2; clone_size: once; cdr3_nt: TGTGCCAGCAGTGAACCCCTAGCGGGAGTTCGGGGTGAGCAGTTCTTC; cdr3_aa: CASSEPLAGVRGEQFF
j_call: TRBJ1-4; v_call: TRBV28; d_call: .; clone_size: .; cdr3_nt: TGTGCCAGCAGTCCCCCGCCGGGAACTAATGAAAAACTGTTTTTT; cdr3_aa: CASSPPPGTNEKLFF
j_call: TRBJ2-5; v_call: TRBV6-6; d_call: TRBD1; clone_size: .; cdr3_nt: TGTGCCAGCACCCCGGGACAGGAGGGAAGGGCCCAGTACTTC; cdr3_aa: CASTPGQEGRAQYF
j_call: TRBJ1-5; v_call: TRBV25-1; d_call: .; clone_size: .; cdr3_nt: TGTGCCAGCAGTGAAGGAGGGAGTCAGCCCCAGCATTTT; cdr3_aa: CASSEGGSQPQHF
j_call: TRBJ2-5; v_call: TRBV24-1; d_call: TRBD2; clone_size: once; cdr3_nt: TGTGCCACCAGTGCTCGGGGGGGAGAGACCCAGTACTTC; cdr3_aa: CATSARGGETQYF
j_call: TRBJ2-1; v_call: TRBV9; d_call: TRBD2; clone_size: .; cdr3_nt: TGTGCCAGCAGCGTAGCTAGCGGCACCTACAATGAGCAGTTCTTC; cdr3_aa: CASSVASGTYNEQFF
j_call: TRBJ2-7; v_call: TRBV11-2; d_call: TRBD1; clone_size: .; cdr3_nt: TGTGCCAGCAGCGCCGGGACAGGGGCCTACGAGCAGTACTTC; cdr3_aa: CASSAGTGAYEQYF
j_call: TRBJ1-5; v_call: TRBV5-4; d_call: .; clone_size: .; cdr3_nt: TGTGCCAGCAGCCTAGGGGGTACCAATCAGCCCCAGCATTTT; cdr3_aa: CASSLGGTNQPQHF
j_call: TRBJ2-3; v_call: TRBV5-6; d_call: TRBD2; clone_size: .; cdr3_nt: TGTGCCAGCAGCTTGGCTAGCGGGAAGGCAGATACGCAGTATTTT; cdr3_aa: CASSLASGKADTQYF
j_call: TRBJ2-1; v_call: TRBV5-1; d_call: .; clone_size: .; cdr3_nt: TGCGCCAGCAGCTTGTCAGTACGGGGGAGAGACTCTGAGCAGTTCTTC; cdr3_aa: CASSLSVRGRDSEQFF
j_call: TRBJ2-1; v_call: TRBV5-1; d_call: TRBD2; clone_size: once; cdr3_nt: TGCGCCAGCAGAGGGACTAGCGGGCTCGATGAGCAGTTCTTC; cdr3_aa: CASRGTSGLDEQFF
j_call: TRBJ1-1; v_call: TRBV13; d_call: .; clone_size: .; cdr3_nt: TGTGCCAGCAGCTTAAAAGGGGGAAACACTGAAGCTTTCTTT; cdr3_aa: CASSLKGGNTEAFF
j_call: TRBJ2-7; v_call: TRBV19; d_call: .; clone_size: once; cdr3_nt: TGTGCCAGTAGCCCCGACGCGGGAACTCTCGAGCAGTACTTC; cdr3_aa: CASSPDAGTLEQYF
j_call: TRBJ2-5; v_call: TRBV7-2; d_call: .; clone_size: .; cdr3_nt: TGTGCCAGCAGCGTACGGAGGGCCTCCCAAGAGACCCAGTACTTC; cdr3_aa: CASSVRRASQETQYF
j_call: TRBJ2-7; v_call: TRBV19; d_call: TRBD1; clone_size: once; cdr3_nt: TGTGCCAGTACCCCCGGGACAGGTACCTACGAGCAGTACTTC; cdr3_aa: CASTPGTGTYEQYF
j_call: TRBJ2-2; v_call: TRBV25-1; d_call: TRBD2; clone_size: once; cdr3_nt: TGTGCCAGCCTAGCGGGAGGCCCCTACACCGGGGAGCTGTTTTTT; cdr3_aa: CASLAGGPYTGELFF
j_call: TRBJ1-6; v_call: TRBV27; d_call: TRBD1; clone_size: .; cdr3_nt: TGTGCCAGCAGTCCCTGGAACAGGGGAGATTCACCCCTCCACTTT; cdr3_aa: CASSPWNRGDSPLHF
j_call: TRBJ2-7; v_call: TRBV7-9; d_call: TRBD2; clone_size: .; cdr3_nt: TGTGCCAGCAGCTTAGGGGGGAGGGGCGAGCAGTACTTC; cdr3_aa: CASSLGGRGEQYF
j_call: TRBJ2-7; v_call: TRBV7-3; d_call: TRBD1; clone_size: .; cdr3_nt: TGTGCCAGCAGCTTAACAGGACAGGCCAGCGAGCAGTACTTC; cdr3_aa: CASSLTGQASEQYF
j_call: TRBJ2-6; v_call: TRBV28; d_call: .; clone_size: .; cdr3_nt: TGTGCCAGCATGTTCCGGTCTGGGGCCAACGTCCTGACTTTC; cdr3_aa: CASMFRSGANVLTF
j_call: TRBJ1-4; v_call: TRBV19; d_call: .; clone_size: once; cdr3_nt: TGTGCCAGTAGTGGCCAACCGGGTCGTCTACCTAATGAAAAACTGTTTTTT; cdr3_aa: CASSGQPGRLPNEKLFF
j_call: TRBJ2-3; v_call: TRBV29-1; d_call: .; clone_size: .; cdr3_nt: TGCAGCGTTGATGGGAGTTTGCGAAAGAGCACAGATACGCAGTATTTT; cdr3_aa: CSVDGSLRKSTDTQYF
j_call: TRBJ2-3; v_call: TRBV12-3/TRBV12-4; d_call: TRBD2; clone_size: once; cdr3_nt: TGTGCCAGCAGTCTGGGACTAGGGGATACGCAGTATTTT; cdr3_aa: CASSLGLGDTQYF
j_call: TRBJ2-7; v_call: TRBV2; d_call: TRBD2; clone_size: .; cdr3_nt: TGTGCCAGCAGGAGGAGAGCGGGGCGCGACTCCTACGAGCAGTACTTC; cdr3_aa: CASRRRAGRDSYEQYF
j_call: TRBJ2-3; v_call: TRBV19; d_call: TRBD2; clone_size: .; cdr3_nt: TGTGCCAGTAGTACTAGCGGGAGTTCAGATACGCAGTATTTT; cdr3_aa: CASSTSGSSDTQYF
j_call: TRBJ2-2; v_call: TRBV19; d_call: .; clone_size: .; cdr3_nt: TGTGCCAGTAGTTCTGAGGGTAACTCCCCCGGGGAGCTGTTTTTT; cdr3_aa: CASSSEGNSPGELFF
j_call: TRBJ1-1; v_call: TRBV3-1/TRBV3-2; d_call: TRBD1; clone_size: .; cdr3_nt: TGTGCCAGCAGCCAAGACCCTCGGGCGGGCCCGGGACAGGGAACTGAAGCTTTCTTT; cdr3_aa: CASSQDPRAGPGQGTEAFF
j_call: TRBJ2-5; v_call: TRBV9; d_call: .; clone_size: .; cdr3_nt: TGTGCCAGCAGCGTAGGGGTGGGAGTAGGAGAGACCCAGTACTTC; cdr3_aa: CASSVGVGVGETQYF
j_call: TRBJ2-7; v_call: TRBV3-1/TRBV3-2; d_call: .; clone_size: .; cdr3_nt: TGTGCCAGCAGCCGAGGGAGCTACGAGCAGTACTTC; cdr3_aa: CASSRGSYEQYF
j_call: TRBJ2-3; v_call: TRBV29-1; d_call: .; clone_size: .; cdr3_nt: TGCAGCGTTGAAGAGACATACACCACAGATACGCAGTATTTT; cdr3_aa: CSVEETYTTDTQYF
j_call: TRBJ2-1; v_call: TRBV9; d_call: TRBD2; clone_size: .; cdr3_nt: TGTGCCAGCAGCGATAGCGGGAACTCCTACAATGAGCAGTTCTTC; cdr3_aa: CASSDSGNSYNEQFF
j_call: TRBJ2-1; v_call: TRBV27; d_call: TRBD2; clone_size: .; cdr3_nt: TGTGCCAGCAGTGTGGGGAGGGGAAGTGAGCAGTTCTTC; cdr3_aa: CASSVGRGSEQFF
j_call: TRBJ2-2; v_call: TRBV4-1; d_call: .; clone_size: .; cdr3_nt: TGCGCCAGCAGCCCCACGGGGAGCACCGGGGAGCTGTTTTTT; cdr3_aa: CASSPTGSTGELFF